Listed here are 27 T cell receptor beta chains from one sample, sequenced in a study of T cells in Graves' hyperthyroidism and ophthalmopathy. Researchers amplified the TCR beta CDR3 regions from RNA transcripts. The HTBI primer set was used in a first-round RT-PCR of the TCR CDR3. TCRdb reprocessed the multiplex PCR reads via MiXCR and lists one record per CDR3 protein. The table lists about 510,000 distinct CDR3 sequences, 13% to 15% of them singletons. Sequenced material: blood. These receptors came from a woman aged 40 to 50 with Graves' hyperthyroidism.

This clonotype was counted at least ten times. The V call is TRBV5-1, the J call TRBJ1-5, with a tentative D call TRBD1 (5 bases). Trimming stripped 4 bases from V and 6 bases from J, with 20 bases between. Looked up from germline, CDR1 is SGHRS and CDR2 is YFSETQ. The CDR3 covers 16 residues. In DNA, the CDR3 is TGCGCCAGCAGCCCTGGCGGGGGGGTCGGGGGTCAGCCCCAGCATTTT. This encodes CASSPGGGVGGQPQHF.

This clonotype was detected ten times or more. The chain links TRBV7-8 to TRBJ2-3; 11 bases are shared with TRBD2. Germline trimming cut 3 bases from V and 6 bases from J; bases unmatched to any gene: 17. In germline, CDR1 is SGHVS, CDR2 FQNEAQ. The CDR3 contains 19 residues. Here the CDR3 DNA reads TGTGCCAGCAGCTTTTCGATACCGGGACTAGCGGTGGGGGAGGATACGCAGTATTTT. It specifies CASSFSIPGLAVGEDTQYF.

This clonotype was detected only a few times. The rearrangement joins TRBV7-2 to TRBJ1-2, with D unresolved. This CDR3 comprises 14 residues. Germline loops: CDR1 SGHTA, CDR2 FQGNSA. Deletions cut 5 bases from V and 3 bases from J, with 13 bases between. The CDR3 region has the DNA TGTGCCAGCAGCCCCCCGGGGAACCACTATGGCTACACCTTC. Translated: CASSPPGNHYGYTF.

This clonotype was seen ten or more times. The V and J genes are TRBV7-9 and TRBJ2-3; 10 positions agree with TRBD2. The V segment lost 5 bases and the J segment 5 bases; nucleotides outside the gene matches: 4. Germline CDR1 reads SEHNR; CDR2 reads FQNEAQ (reference sequence). The CDR3 loop spans 14 amino acids. The CDR3 DNA reads as TGTGCCAGCAGCACCCGGACTAGCGGAGATACGCAGTATTTT. Amino acids: CASSTRTSGDTQYF.

CDR3 sequence: CASSQAQGHSYEQFF. The CDR3 region has the DNA TGTGCCAGCAGCCAAGCGCAGGGGCACTCCTACGAGCAGTTCTTC. The rearrangement uses TRBV3-1 and TRBJ2-7; D perhaps matches TRBD1 (6 bases). The tail of the sequence fits TRBJ2-1 better, so the J call may be wrong. The CDR3 is 15 residues long. The germline V gene has CDR1 LGHDT and CDR2 YNNKEL (reference sequence).

At least ten counts were recorded for this clonotype. The chain combines TRBV6-1 with TRBJ2-7; weak D call: TRBD1 (6 bases). Between the trimmed V and J ends, which lost 0 bases and 1 base, there was a span of 10 bases. Per germline, CDR1 MNHNS and CDR2 SASEGT. The CDR3 sequence is 15 residues long. The CDR3 sequence is CASSEALDRSYEQYF. The CDR3 nucleotides read TGTGCCAGCAGTGAAGCGCTAGACAGGTCCTACGAGCAGTACTTC.

This clonotype appeared a few times. The rearrangement joins TRBV2 to TRBJ2-3; 10 bases fit TRBD2. This CDR3 comprises 14 residues. Germline V lookup: CDR1 SNHLY, CDR2 FYNNEI. With 5 bases clipped from V and 5 bases from J, the junction kept 4 bases outside the gene matches. CDR3 loop: CASSLAGVIDTQYF. For the CDR3, the DNA is TGTGCCAGCAGTCTAGCGGGAGTGATAGATACGCAGTATTTT.

The chain has TRBV2 and TRBJ1-2; perhaps TRBD1 as D (5 bases). Germline CDR1 and CDR2: SNHLY and FYNNEI. V was pared by 7 bases and J by 1 base, with 10 bases between. CDR3 size: 13 residues. CDR3 sequence reads: CASKRGVNYGYTF. In DNA form, the CDR3 reads TGTGCCAGCAAGAGGGGAGTTAACTATGGCTACACCTTC.

This clonotype was observed at least ten times. The V call is TRBV19, the J call TRBJ1-1; TRBD1 agrees at 7 bases. The CDR3 loop spans 16 amino acids. CDR1 is LNHDA, CDR2 SQIVND, per germline (reference sequence). The J segment lost 0 bases and the V segment lost 1 base, leaving 5 bases of the junction unmatched. The CDR3 DNA reads as TGTGCCAGTAGTATAGGGCCCGACAGGGTGAACACTGAAGCTTTCTTT. Residues: CASSIGPDRVNTEAFF. The full variable domain, its missing parts supplied by reference TRBV19 and TRBJ1-1, is DGGITQSPKYLFRKEGQNVTLSCEQNLNHDAMYWYRQDPGQGLRLIYYSQIVNDFQKGDIAEGYSVSREKKESFPLTVTSAQKNPTAFYLCASSIGPDRVNTEAFFGQGTRLTVV.

This clonotype was recorded many times. The chain employs TRBV20-1 and TRBJ2-4; a possible D gene is TRBD2 (5 bases). The V end was cut by 6 bases, the J end by 3 bases, with 12 bases between. In germline, CDR1 is DFQATT, CDR2 SNEGSKA (reference sequence). This CDR3 region has 13 residues. CDR3 residues: CSAKDAGKNIQYF. Written as DNA, the CDR3 is TGCAGTGCAAAGGACGCGGGCAAAAACATTCAGTACTTC.

This clonotype showed up many times. The V gene is TRBV3-1, the J gene TRBJ2-2; no clear D. This CDR3 has 18 residues. Germline CDR1 LGHDT, CDR2 YNNKEL (reference sequence). V lost 0 bases and J lost 2, with 16 bases in between. The CDR3 reads CASSQDVVLDFNTGELFF. In DNA, the CDR3 is TGTGCCAGCAGCCAAGATGTGGTTTTGGATTTCAACACCGGGGAGCTGTTTTTT.

This clonotype was found many times. The V gene is TRBV7-9, the J gene TRBJ2-5; D is possibly TRBD2 (6 bases). Trimming left V 5 bases short and J 2 bases short, with 12 bases between. The CDR3 has 14 amino acids. Germline CDR1 SEHNR, CDR2 FQNEAQ (reference sequence). The CDR3 is CASSLPGTQETQYF. The CDR3 DNA follows: TGTGCCAGCAGCCTCCCCGGGACTCAAGAGACCCAGTACTTC. Full variable domain (rest looked up from reference TRBV7-9 and TRBJ2-5): DTGVSQNPRHKITKRGQNVTFRCDPISEHNRLYWYRQTLGQGPEFLTYFQNEAQLEKSRLLSDRFSAERPKGSFSTLEIQRTEQGDSAMYLCASSLPGTQETQYFGPGTRLLVL.

This clonotype appeared many times. This rearrangement joins TRBV30 to TRBJ2-2, with D uncertain. Germline V gene lookup returns CDR1 GTSNPN and CDR2 SVGIG (reference sequence). This CDR3 region has 11 residues. The V and J ends lost 0 bases and 6 bases respectively, with 2 bases between them. The CDR3 DNA is TGTGCCTGGAGTGTCTCCGGGGAGCTGTTTTTT. Amino acid sequence: CAWSVSGELFF.

There are many counts of this clonotype. The chain couples TRBV2 to TRBJ2-5; 10 nucleotides agree with TRBD1. V lost 4 bases and J lost 1; bases outside the gene matches: 0. This CDR3 spans 14 amino acids. From germline, CDR1 is SNHLY and CDR2 FYNNEI. The CDR3 coding sequence is TGTGCCAGCAGTGGGGACAGGGGCCAAGAGACCCAGTACTTC. This encodes CASSGDRGQETQYF.

In this sample, this clonotype turned up a few times. The chain couples TRBV28 to TRBJ2-7, with D perhaps given as TRBD1 or TRBD2 (5 bases each). Germline assignment: CDR1 MDHEN and CDR2 SYDVKM. Trimming removed 6 bases at V and 2 bases at J, with 17 bases between. The CDR3 spans 15 residues. The CDR3 nucleotides read TGTGCCAGCAGCCGGGGCGGGCTTGATACCTACGAGCAGTACTTC. Amino acid sequence: CASSRGGLDTYEQYF.

Notes on this clonotype: This may come from a read error, since a much larger clone is one base off. The chain employs TRBV27 and TRBJ2-5, with D hard to call. In germline, CDR1 is MNHEY, CDR2 SMNVEV (reference sequence). Trimming took 3 bases from V and 4 from J, leaving 12 bases between them. The CDR3 is 14 residues long. The CDR3 spells CASSFGPERETQYF. CDR3 coding DNA: TGTGCCAGCAGTTTCGGCCCAGAGAGAGAGACCCAGTACTTC.

In its sample, this clonotype was seen a few times. This chain uses TRBV10-3 with TRBJ1-6, with no clear D. The CDR3 is 13 amino acids. V dropped 0 bases and J dropped 9 bases, with 6 bases sitting between them. Germline lookup yields CDR1 ENHRY and CDR2 SYGVKD. CDR3 in amino acids: CAISESGSSPLHF. The CDR3 nucleotides are TGTGCCATCAGTGAGTCCGGAAGTTCACCCCTCCACTTT.

This clonotype has only a few counts. The chain recombines TRBV5-8 with TRBJ2-5; weak D call: TRBD2 (5 bases). There are 16 residues in the CDR3. V was trimmed by 6 bases and J by 5 bases, leaving 23 bases between them. Germline CDR1 is SGHTS and CDR2 is YDEGEE. The CDR3 DNA sequence: TGTGCCAGCACGGTTCAGGCCCAAGCGGCTTCGGAGACCCAGTACTTC. The encoded protein is CASTVQAQAASETQYF. The variable domain in full, completed from reference TRBV5-8 and TRBJ2-5, reads EAGVTQSPTHLIKTRGQQATLRCSPISGHTSVYWYQQALGLGLQFLLWYDEGEERNRGNFPPRFSGRQFPNYSSELNVNALELEDSALYLCASTVQAQAASETQYFGPGTRLLVL.

At least ten counts were recorded for this clonotype. This rearrangement joins TRBV6-1 to TRBJ2-5, with D perhaps matching TRBD1 or TRBD2 (5 bases each). The germline CDR1 and CDR2 sequences are MNHNS and SASEGT. This CDR3 has 18 amino acids. V was shortened by 0 bases and J by 1 base, with 18 bases between the two germline ends. DNA of the CDR3: TGTGCCAGCAGTGAAGCCATGACCGGGGCAGCGACCCAAGAGACCCAGTACTTC. Amino acids: CASSEAMTGAATQETQYF.

Ten or more counts support this clonotype. The chain links TRBV3-1 to TRBJ2-7; D might be TRBD1 (6 bases). The CDR3 has 12 amino acids. Trimming removed 3 bases at V and 7 bases at J, with 10 bases between. Germline-derived CDR1 and CDR2 are LGHDT and YNNKEL (reference sequence). The CDR3 reads CASSQTGWEQYF. CDR3 nucleotides: TGTGCCAGCAGCCAGACAGGTTGGGAGCAGTACTTC.

There are many counts of this clonotype. The chain joins TRBV3-1 to TRBJ2-5, with D maybe TRBD2 (6 bases). Germline CDR1 is LGHDT and CDR2 is YNNKEL (reference sequence). The CDR3 is made up of 14 amino acids. Trimming removed 1 base from V and 3 bases from J, with 9 bases in between. The CDR3 is CASSQAGAKETQYF. The CDR3 region has the DNA TGTGCCAGCAGCCAAGCGGGAGCGAAAGAGACCCAGTACTTC.

In this sample, this clonotype turned up a few times. The chain couples TRBV19 to TRBJ2-7; D may be TRBD1 (5 bases). V lost 1 base and J lost 4, with 8 bases in between. Germline V gives CDR1 LNHDA, CDR2 SQIVND (reference sequence). The CDR3 sequence is 13 residues long. CDR3 loop: CASSIAQGYEQYF. CDR3 sequence (DNA): TGTGCCAGTAGTATAGCTCAGGGTTACGAGCAGTACTTC.

This clonotype has ten or more counts. This sequence joins TRBV20-1 and TRBJ2-7; 11 positions agree with TRBD1. This CDR3 has 13 residues. The ends lost 8 bases at V and 4 bases at J; junction bases unmatched: 7. The germline CDR1 and CDR2 sequences are DFQATT and SNEGSKA (reference sequence). Written as DNA, the CDR3 is TGCAGTACCCGGACAGGGGGCGGTTACGAGCAGTACTTC. It is translated as CSTRTGGGYEQYF.

This clonotype was seen many times. The rearrangement uses TRBV30 and TRBJ2-3, with TRBD2 matching 13 bases. Germline V CDR1 and CDR2: GTSNPN, SVGIG (reference sequence). V gave up 7 bases and J gave up 2 bases; unmatched junction bases: 3. The CDR3 runs to 14 residues. CDR3: CASGTSGDTDTQYF. CDR3 nucleotides: TGTGCCTCGGGGACTAGCGGGGACACAGATACGCAGTATTTT.

This clonotype has a count of ten or more. The CDR3 is CASSRQGKGLSYEQYF. CDR3 coding DNA: TGTGCCAGCAGCAGACAGGGAAAGGGACTTTCCTACGAGCAGTACTTC. The chain uses TRBV11-1 and TRBJ2-7; weak D call: TRBD1 (7 bases). Germline V gene data show CDR1 as SGHAT and CDR2 as FQDESV (reference sequence). This CDR3 spans 16 amino acids. Trimming cost V 5 bases and J 1 base, with 18 bases left between them.

Ten or more counts support this clonotype. The genes are TRBV20-1 and TRBJ2-2; 11 nucleotides match TRBD2. The CDR3 covers 18 residues. The trim removed 2 bases at V and 0 bases at J, leaving 8 bases unmatched. Germline values: CDR1 DFQATT, CDR2 SNEGSKA (reference sequence). CDR3 residues: CSARLALAGGTNTGELFF. The CDR3 region has the DNA TGCAGTGCTAGATTAGCCCTAGCGGGAGGCACGAACACCGGGGAGCTGTTTTTT.

This clonotype was seen just once. The rearrangement links TRBV19 to TRBJ2-2; 9 bases line up with TRBD2. Looked up from germline, CDR1 is LNHDA and CDR2 is SQIVND (reference sequence). The CDR3 is 18 residues long. The trim removed 3 bases at V and 4 bases at J, leaving 12 bases unmatched. CDR3 sequence (DNA): TGTGCCAGTAGTATTGATCTAGCGGGAAGTTATAGCACCGGGGAGCTGTTTTTT. Translating gives CASSIDLAGSYSTGELFF.